Sequencing of this T cell receptor beta chain was carried out in a study of blood T cell repertoires in COVID-19. Overall study: Collection of acute and convalescent COVID-19 samples took place in the United States, Italy and Spain. PBMCs, B-cell-depleted T cells, or T cells provided the cDNA or gDNA that made up the material.

Per the study methods: Reference gene primer amplification gave nucleated cell count estimates. TCRdb's copy holds only in-frame clones and misses some; the assay was immunoSEQ multiplex PCR. V, J and clone size reflect that table, while D and trimming were determined from the DNA. The table records some 270,000 clones, roughly 90% of them present only once. This clone was detected once. The V gene lost 6 bases and the J gene lost 4 bases, with 10 bases spanning the gap. The CDR3 has 12 residues. The germline V gene encodes CDR1 KGHSH and CDR2 LQKENI. V and J are TRBV18 and TRBJ2-7, with TRBD1 as a possible D gene (5 bases). Sequenced sample: peripheral blood. The clonotype comes from a man between 25 and 39 years old with acute or convalescent COVID-19. For the CDR3, the DNA is TGTGCCAGCTCCCCGGACACTTACGAGCAGTACTTC. It codes for CASSPDTYEQYF.